The source of this T cell receptor (beta chain) is a study of vaccination and CD4 T cells after COVID-19. The Oncomine TCR Beta short-read assay was what sequenced the DNA obtained from cultured CD4+ T cells. TCRdb re-called the PCR reads through MiXCR, storing one row per CDR3 protein. The table has 12,000 or so distinct CDR3 sequences, about four fifths seen once. Specified treatment: approximately nine-day PBMC culture with coronavirus spike peptide pools or control peptides (ViraFEST assay). TCR sequencing followed the expansion of antigen-specific T cells with peptide pools in ViraFEST. Germline assignment: CDR1 LGHNA and CDR2 YSLEER. The CDR3 is 15 residues long. Trimming took 0 bases from V and 5 from J, leaving 13 bases between them. Only a few counts were recorded for this clonotype. As yet, its antigen is unknown.

The chain links TRBV4-3 to TRBJ1-2; D unresolved. The sample was CD4+ T cells from blood, cultured in vitro. The clonotype originates from a human donor who had recovered from COVID-19. The DNA of the CDR3 is TGCGCCAGCAGCCAAGATAGACGGCAAGTTTATGGCTACACCTTC. It specifies CASSQDRRQVYGYTF.